This T cell receptor beta chain originates from a study of blood T cell repertoires in COVID-19. Here immunoSEQ multiplex PCR was the method, and the copy in TCRdb shows in-frame clones only, minus some. The table lists roughly 440,000 clones, about 87% of them singletons, with 10% to 15% in the top ten. The CDR3 contains 15 residues. With 6 bases clipped from V and 6 bases from J, the junction kept 8 bases outside the gene matches. Germline values: CDR1 MNHEY, CDR2 SVGAGI. This receptor was obtained from a woman in her 50s with COVID-19, enrolled during active disease. The rearrangement links TRBV6-5 to TRBJ1-5; TRBD1 matches at 10 bases. The specimen sequenced was peripheral blood. The CDR3 DNA reads as TGTGCCAGCAGCGCGGACAGGGGGGTGGGTCAGCCCCAGCATTTT. Translating gives CASSADRGVGQPQHF.